This T cell receptor beta chain was recovered during a study of blood T cell repertoires in COVID-19. Contact with a PCR-confirmed or clinician-diagnosed COVID-19 case occurred within 2 weeks of entry. Generated by immunoSEQ multiplex PCR, the TCRdb table keeps only in-frame clones and is missing some. Counted here are roughly 400,000 clones, roughly 88% occurring once; the ten biggest clones make up around 1.5%. This clonotype was sampled from a woman between 18 and 30 years old who had been exposed to COVID-19. Sequenced sample: PBMCs or T cells enriched from blood (not recorded which).

The CDR3 DNA follows: TGTGCCAGCAGCTTGATTGTCACAGGGGCCCCTGGGGCCAACGTCCTGACTTTC. Protein sequence: CASSLIVTGAPGANVLTF. The rearrangement joins TRBV5-5 to TRBJ2-6; 7 nucleotides match TRBD1. The CDR3 has 18 residues. Trimming removed 1 base from V and 2 bases from J; junction bases left unmatched: 9. Per germline, CDR1 SGHKS and CDR2 YYEKEE (reference sequence).